This passage covers 20 T cell receptor beta chains from one sample sequenced in a study of blood T cell repertoires in COVID-19. TCRdb's copy holds only in-frame clones and misses some; the assay was immunoSEQ multiplex PCR. The data hold 250,000 to 300,000 clones, with roughly 84% observed a single time. The sequenced sample consisted of peripheral blood. The receptors come from a man aged 55 to 70 with acute or convalescent COVID-19.

This clone showed up just once. The chain carries TRBV6-5 and TRBJ1-2, with 7 bases that match TRBD1. Germline trimming cut 7 bases from V and 6 bases from J; bases unmatched to any gene: 11. The length of the CDR3 is 14 residues. The germline V gene has CDR1 MNHEY and CDR2 SVGAGI. The CDR3 nucleotides are TGTGCCAGCAAGATTGGGACAGAATACCATGGCTACACCTTC. Its translation is CASKIGTEYHGYTF.

This clone was seen only once. This chain links TRBV6-5 with TRBJ2-3; the match to TRBD2 covers 11 bases. There are 14 residues in the CDR3. The trim removed 6 bases at V and 1 base at J, leaving 0 bases unmatched. Germline-derived CDR1 and CDR2 are MNHEY and SVGAGI. CDR3 region: CASRLAGGTDTQYF. Written as DNA, the CDR3 is TGTGCCAGCAGACTAGCGGGGGGCACAGATACGCAGTATTTT.

The J gene is TRBJ2-5, the V gene TRBV12-3 or TRBV12-4, with 8 bases aligning to TRBD1. With V trimmed by 4 bases and J by 5 bases, 3 bases remained unmatched. The CDR3 loop spans 13 amino acids. The CDR3 DNA reads TGTGCCAGCAGTTGGACAGGGTTGGAGACCCAGTACTTC. Its translation is CASSWTGLETQYF.

This clone was found many times. The J gene is TRBJ2-1, the V gene TRBV2; no reliable D call. CDR1 SNHLY and CDR2 FYNNEI come from the germline V gene. This CDR3 region has 13 residues. Deletions cut 4 bases from V and 3 bases from J, with 7 bases between. The CDR3 region is CASSVVSYNEQFF. Here the CDR3 DNA reads TGTGCCAGCAGTGTGGTTAGCTACAATGAGCAGTTCTTC.

V is TRBV30 and J is TRBJ1-2, with 11 bases lining up with TRBD1. Unmatched junction bases numbered 13, after V lost 2 bases and J lost 8 bases. Germline V gives CDR1 GTSNPN, CDR2 SVGIG (reference sequence). The CDR3 has 16 residues. The CDR3 reads CAWSRGFGQGAVGYTF. CDR3 nucleotide sequence: TGTGCCTGGAGTCGAGGGTTTGGACAGGGGGCGGTAGGCTACACCTTC. Supplemented by reference TRBV30 and TRBJ1-2, the full variable domain reads SQTIHQWPATLVQPVGSPLSLECTVEGTSNPNLYWYRQAAGRGLQLLFYSVGIGQISSEVPQNLSASRPQDRQFILSSKKLLLSDSGFYLCAWSRGFGQGAVGYTFGSGTRLTVV.

This chain links TRBV5-4 with TRBJ2-1; the match to TRBD1 covers 8 bases. Germline V gives CDR1 SGHNT, CDR2 YYREEE (reference sequence). This CDR3 is built from 15 residues. V gave up 1 base and J gave up 7 bases; unmatched junction bases: 7. CDR3 DNA: TGTGCCAGCAGCTTGAGGACAGGGTTTGGAAATGAGCAGTTCTTC. Translated: CASSLRTGFGNEQFF.

The V call is TRBV7-6, the J call TRBJ1-6, with D unresolved. The CDR3 runs 15 residues. The V and J ends lost 4 bases and 5 bases respectively, with 12 bases between them. Germline values: CDR1 SGHVS, CDR2 FNYEAQ. The CDR3 DNA is TGTGCCAGCAGCTCCCACGTGCTAGATAATTCACCCCTCCACTTT. It yields the protein CASSSHVLDNSPLHF. Combining the CDR3 with reference TRBV7-6 and TRBJ1-6 gives the whole variable domain GAGVSQSPRYKVTKRGQDVALRCDPISGHVSLYWYRQALGQGPEFLTYFNYEAQQDKSGLPNDRFSAERPEGSISTLTIQRTEQRDSAMYRCASSSHVLDNSPLHFGNGTRLTVT.

The chain employs TRBV5-6 and TRBJ2-1; TRBD2 might be the D (6 bases). CDR3 length equals 15 residues. CDR1 and CDR2 (germline): SGHDT, YYEEEE. V lost 2 bases and J 2 bases, leaving 11 bases between the germline ends. This CDR3 is CASSFFREPYNEQFF. CDR3 bases: TGTGCCAGCAGCTTCTTTCGGGAGCCCTACAATGAGCAGTTCTTC.

The V and J genes are TRBV29-1 and TRBJ2-5; tentative D call: TRBD2 (6 bases). V was pared by 4 bases and J by 5 bases, with 14 bases between. Germline assignment: CDR1 SQVTM and CDR2 ANQGSEA. CDR3 length: 13 residues. The DNA of the CDR3 is TGCAGCGTTGGTGGGGGGATCGGGGAGACCCAGTACTTC. Its protein product is CSVGGGIGETQYF.

V and J are TRBV6-4 and TRBJ1-1; maybe TRBD1 (6 bases). Germline-derived CDR1 and CDR2 are MRHNA and SNTAGT. Trimming shortened V by 0 bases and J by 5 bases, and 13 bases separated the two germline ends. The CDR3 consists of 15 residues. The CDR3 DNA reads as TGTGCCAGCAGTGACTCGAGTCAGGGGAGTACTGAAGCTTTCTTT. Its translation: CASSDSSQGSTEAFF.

Points on this clone: Other DNA sequences in the same sample also yield this CDR3. The chain couples TRBV7-9 to TRBJ1-1; perhaps TRBD1 as D (6 bases). Trimming cost V 3 bases and J 1 base, with 6 bases left between them. Germline V CDR1 and CDR2: SEHNR, FQNEAQ (reference sequence). This CDR3 region has 13 residues. CDR3 nucleotide sequence: TGTGCCAGCAGCTTGACAGGGAACACTGAAGCTTTCTTT. Translation: CASSLTGNTEAFF.

The rearrangement uses TRBV9 and TRBJ1-5; no definite D call. The CDR3 loop spans 13 amino acids. Trimming pared 4 bases from V and 4 bases from J, leaving 9 bases between. In germline, CDR1 is SGDLS, CDR2 YYNGEE. CDR3: CASSPQPNQPQHF. The CDR3 DNA is TGTGCCAGCAGCCCACAGCCAAATCAGCCCCAGCATTTT.

J is TRBJ2-1 and V is TRBV28; D may be TRBD1 (6 bases). The V and J ends lost 8 bases and 4 bases respectively, with 15 bases between them. This CDR3 has 14 amino acids. Germline loops: CDR1 MDHEN, CDR2 SYDVKM. CDR3: CASEQGADYNEQFF. The CDR3 bases are TGTGCCAGCGAACAGGGCGCGGATTACAATGAGCAGTTCTTC.

The chain combines TRBV6-5 with TRBJ1-2; possible D gene TRBD1, 5 bases. Germline V gene data show CDR1 as MNHEY and CDR2 as SVGAGI. The CDR3 has 16 amino acids. V lost 4 bases and J 1 base, leaving 16 bases between the germline ends. CDR3 loop: CASSWRRGRGNYGYTF. In nucleotides, the CDR3 is TGTGCCAGCAGTTGGAGGCGGGGACGGGGTAACTATGGCTACACCTTC.

The V gene is TRBV29-1, the J gene TRBJ2-1; TRBD2 aligns across 7 bases. V dropped 3 bases and J dropped 6; count of bases not matched to a gene: 2. Germline CDR1 and CDR2: SQVTM and ANQGSEA. The CDR3 sequence is 12 residues long. The DNA for the CDR3 is TGCAGCGTTGAGGGACTACTCAATGAGCAGTTCTTC. Amino acid sequence: CSVEGLLNEQFF.

V gene TRBV7-3 combines with J gene TRBJ2-3; TRBD2 agrees at 7 bases. Looked up from germline, CDR1 is SGHTA and CDR2 is FQGTGA. V shed 5 bases and J 2 bases; nucleotides not matched to a gene: 4. This CDR3 has 14 amino acids. CDR3 nucleotide sequence: TGTGCCAGCAGCGCGGGAGTTGTCACAGATACGCAGTATTTT. Amino acids: CASSAGVVTDTQYF.

V gene TRBV30 combines with J gene TRBJ1-1, with TRBD1 as a possible D gene (6 bases). The CDR3 spans 13 residues. Trimming shortened V by 8 bases and J by 0 bases, and 13 bases separated the two germline ends. Germline lookup yields CDR1 GTSNPN and CDR2 SVGIG (reference sequence). CDR3 protein: CARGQNMNTEAFF. CDR3 bases: TGTGCCCGCGGACAGAACATGAACACTGAAGCTTTCTTT.

The chain employs TRBV5-6 and TRBJ1-2; unclear D gene. The CDR3 is made up of 12 amino acids. Germline V gene lookup returns CDR1 SGHDT and CDR2 YYEEEE. Trimming shortened V by 1 base and J by 5 bases, and 6 bases separated the two germline ends. The CDR3 region is CASSLTQYGYTF. The CDR3 coding sequence is TGTGCCAGCAGCTTGACCCAGTATGGCTACACCTTC.

V gene TRBV6-5 combines with J gene TRBJ2-1, with 8 positions matching TRBD2. CDR1 and CDR2 (germline): MNHEY, SVGAGI. J gave up 2 bases and V 5 bases, and 5 bases lay outside the gene matches. CDR3 length: 15 residues. The CDR3 DNA is TGTGCCAGCAGTCGAGACGGGAGGGCCTACAATGAGCAGTTCTTC. Its protein is CASSRDGRAYNEQFF.

In its sample, this clone was seen once. This rearrangement joins TRBV5-1 to TRBJ1-1; maybe TRBD1 (5 bases). Trimming pared 3 bases from V and 0 bases from J, leaving 9 bases between. CDR1 is SGHRS, CDR2 YFSETQ, per germline. This CDR3 contains 14 residues. The CDR3 is CASSSTVLNTEAFF. CDR3 nucleotides: TGCGCCAGCAGCTCGACAGTACTGAACACTGAAGCTTTCTTT.